This T cell receptor beta chain emerged from a study of identical twins. This clonotype was found a few times. The antigen is unknown. J gave up 4 bases and V 5 bases, and 14 bases lay outside the gene matches. CDR1 is MNHNS, CDR2 SASEGT, per germline. This CDR3 region has 18 residues. TCRdb re-called the 5' RACE reads with MiXCR, one entry per CDR3 protein. Among some 1,600,000 distinct CDR3 sequences listed, around 29% were seen once. Study-wide findings and caveats: Recombination models fit unrelated individuals' TCR alpha sharing but underestimated twins'. Weaker excess twin sharing was observed in beta out-of-frame sequences. Compared with unrelated sharing, twin-shared out-of-frame alpha sequences had more low-probability sequences.

Sequenced input: cord blood. This chain joins TRBV6-1 and TRBJ1-5, with 10 bases matching TRBD1. The sequence was collected from a newborn girl in good health. The CDR3 here is CASSPTLRDRGPNQPQHF. CDR3 nucleotide sequence: TGTGCCAGCAGTCCTACCCTCCGGGACAGGGGTCCTAATCAGCCCCAGCATTTT.